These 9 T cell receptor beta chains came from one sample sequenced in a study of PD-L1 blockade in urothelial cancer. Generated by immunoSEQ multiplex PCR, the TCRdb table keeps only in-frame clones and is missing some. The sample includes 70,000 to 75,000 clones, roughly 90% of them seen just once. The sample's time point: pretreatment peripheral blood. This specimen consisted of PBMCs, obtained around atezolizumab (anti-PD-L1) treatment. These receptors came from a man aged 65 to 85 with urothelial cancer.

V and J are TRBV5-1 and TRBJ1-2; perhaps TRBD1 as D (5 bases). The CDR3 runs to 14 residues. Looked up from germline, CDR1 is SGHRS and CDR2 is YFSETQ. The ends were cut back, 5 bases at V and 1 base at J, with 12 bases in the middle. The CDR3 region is CASRPIGGNYGYTF. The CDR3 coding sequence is TGCGCCAGCAGACCAATCGGGGGTAACTATGGCTACACCTTC.

The CDR3 loop reads CASSVGVGGGYEKLFF. DNA of the CDR3: TGTGCCAGCAGCGTAGGGGTGGGAGGTGGGTATGAAAAACTGTTTTTT. The chain uses TRBV9 and TRBJ1-4; D gene unclear. V lost 0 bases, J lost 6 bases, and 15 bases lay in between. Germline CDR1 and CDR2: SGDLS and YYNGEE. The CDR3 is 16 amino acids.

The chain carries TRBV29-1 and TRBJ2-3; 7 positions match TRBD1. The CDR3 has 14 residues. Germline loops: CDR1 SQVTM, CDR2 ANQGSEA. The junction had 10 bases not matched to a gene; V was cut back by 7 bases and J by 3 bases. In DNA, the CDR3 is TGCAGCGCTGGAACAGGGGTTGGTACAGATACGCAGTATTTT. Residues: CSAGTGVGTDTQYF.

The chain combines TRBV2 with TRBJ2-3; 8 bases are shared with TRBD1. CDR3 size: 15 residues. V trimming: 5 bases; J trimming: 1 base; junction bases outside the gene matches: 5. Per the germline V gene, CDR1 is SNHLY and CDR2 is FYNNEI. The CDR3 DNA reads TGTGCCAGCAGTCTACCGGGACAGGGCACAGATACGCAGTATTTT. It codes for CASSLPGQGTDTQYF.

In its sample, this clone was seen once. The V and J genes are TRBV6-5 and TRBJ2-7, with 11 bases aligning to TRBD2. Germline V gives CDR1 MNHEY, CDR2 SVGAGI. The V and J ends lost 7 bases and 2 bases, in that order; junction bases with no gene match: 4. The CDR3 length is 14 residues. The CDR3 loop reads CASMVAGGPYEQYF. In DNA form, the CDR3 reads TGTGCCAGCATGGTAGCGGGAGGGCCCTACGAGCAGTACTTC.

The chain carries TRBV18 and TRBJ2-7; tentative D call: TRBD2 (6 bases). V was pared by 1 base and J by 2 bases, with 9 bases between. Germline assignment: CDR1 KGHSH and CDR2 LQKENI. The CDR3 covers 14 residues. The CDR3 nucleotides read TGTGCCAGCTCACCACGCGGCGGGACCTACGAGCAGTACTTC. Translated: CASSPRGGTYEQYF.

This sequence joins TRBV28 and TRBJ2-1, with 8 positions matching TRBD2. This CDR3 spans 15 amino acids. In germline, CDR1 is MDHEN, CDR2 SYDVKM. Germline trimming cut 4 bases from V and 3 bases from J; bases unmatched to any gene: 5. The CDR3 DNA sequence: TGTGCCAGCAGTTCTAGCGGGCCTTTCTACAATGAGCAGTTCTTC. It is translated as CASSSSGPFYNEQFF.

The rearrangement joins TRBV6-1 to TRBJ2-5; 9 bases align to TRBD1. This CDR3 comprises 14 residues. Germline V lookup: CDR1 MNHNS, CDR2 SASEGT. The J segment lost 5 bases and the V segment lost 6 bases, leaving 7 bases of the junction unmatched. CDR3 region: CASRVPGQGETQYF. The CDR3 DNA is TGTGCCAGCAGGGTCCCGGGACAGGGTGAGACCCAGTACTTC.

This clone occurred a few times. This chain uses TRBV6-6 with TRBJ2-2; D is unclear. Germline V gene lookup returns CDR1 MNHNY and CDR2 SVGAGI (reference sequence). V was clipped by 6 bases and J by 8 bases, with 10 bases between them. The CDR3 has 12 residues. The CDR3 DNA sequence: TGTGCCAGCAGGAGCCCGACAGGGGAGCTGTTTTTT. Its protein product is CASRSPTGELFF.